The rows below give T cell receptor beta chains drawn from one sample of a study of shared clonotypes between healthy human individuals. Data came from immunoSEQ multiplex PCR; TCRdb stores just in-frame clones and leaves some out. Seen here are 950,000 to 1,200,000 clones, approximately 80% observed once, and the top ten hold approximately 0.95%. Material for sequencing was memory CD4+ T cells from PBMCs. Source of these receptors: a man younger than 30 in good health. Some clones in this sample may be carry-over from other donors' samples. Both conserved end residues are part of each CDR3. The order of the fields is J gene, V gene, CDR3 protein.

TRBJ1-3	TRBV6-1	CASQISSGNTIYF
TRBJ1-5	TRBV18	CASSPTTGQGIKPQHF
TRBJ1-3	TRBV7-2	CASSFNSGNTIYF
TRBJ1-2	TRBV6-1	CASNTRRATNYGYTF
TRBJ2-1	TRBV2	CASRRLAGTYNEQFF
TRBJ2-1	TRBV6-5	CASSPGQGGNNEQFF
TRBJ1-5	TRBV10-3	CAVSGGNQPQHF
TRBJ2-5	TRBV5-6	CASSKLAGGETQYF
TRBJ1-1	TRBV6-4	CASSLFLNTEAFF
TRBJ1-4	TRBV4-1	CASSQVNREKLFF
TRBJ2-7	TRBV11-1	CASSLLFGGSYEQYF
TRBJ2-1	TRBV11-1	CASSLDLAPSYNEQFF
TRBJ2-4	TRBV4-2	CASSQEFTFKNIQYF
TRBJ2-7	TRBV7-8	CASSLSSGRYYEQYF
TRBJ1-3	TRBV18	CASSPGDSGNTIYF
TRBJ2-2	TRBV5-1	CASSSRLENTGELFF
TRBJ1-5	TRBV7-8	CASSSPQANQPQHF
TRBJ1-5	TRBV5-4	CASSLYNQPQHF
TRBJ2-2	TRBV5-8	CASSLGVGTNTGELFF
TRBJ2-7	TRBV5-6	CASSHRWGSYEQYF
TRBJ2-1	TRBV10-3	CAISRTSGRGDERFF
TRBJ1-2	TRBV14	CASSHRTGTRGYTF
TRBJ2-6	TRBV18	CASSPGSLGPASGANVLTF
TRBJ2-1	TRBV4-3	CASSQDTASSYNEQFF
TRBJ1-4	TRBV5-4	CASSLQGATNEKLFF
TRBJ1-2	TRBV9	CASSQAYRGPGYGYTF
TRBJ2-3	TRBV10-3	CAISDRQGSTDTQYF
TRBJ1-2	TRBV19	CASSIIGQGGYTF
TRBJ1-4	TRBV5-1	CASSLLPGLGEKLFF
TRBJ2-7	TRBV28	CASPPSPASYEQYF
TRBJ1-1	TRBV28	CASSVPGGTEAFF
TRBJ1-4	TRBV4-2	CASSQPRQGINEKLFF
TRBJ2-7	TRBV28	CASTEVWGVGYEQYF
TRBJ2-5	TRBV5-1	CASSGQGKETQYF
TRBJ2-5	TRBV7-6	CASSRPGAGGGETQYF
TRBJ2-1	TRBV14	CAVSGTSPHEQFF
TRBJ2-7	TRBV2	CASNRQGPGEQYF
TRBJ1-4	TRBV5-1	CASSVQGADREKLFF
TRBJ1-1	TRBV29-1	CSVEEGMNTEAFF
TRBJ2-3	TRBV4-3	CASSQFSSDTQYF
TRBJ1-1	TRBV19	CASSISPALNTEAFF
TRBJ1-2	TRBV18	CASSPTDPGQGYGYTF
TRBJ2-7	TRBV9	CASSTDRSYEQYF
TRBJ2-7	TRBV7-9	CASSRQGGGYEQYF
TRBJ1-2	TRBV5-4	CASSSTRAGYTF
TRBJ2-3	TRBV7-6	CASSLGQGTQYF